This T cell receptor beta chain was captured in a study of blood T cell repertoires in COVID-19. Germline V lookup: CDR1 MNHEY, CDR2 SVGAGI. V trimming: 2 bases; J trimming: 0 bases; junction bases outside the gene matches: 6. The CDR3 has 16 amino acids. Libraries were prepared by immunoSEQ multiplex PCR; TCRdb keeps only in-frame clonotypes and omits some of them. The top ten clones hold around 1.5% of a sample with under 200,000 clones, roughly 90% of them seen once. The source is a man younger than 30 with active or convalescent COVID-19. Sequenced input: peripheral blood. The chain is built from TRBV6-5 and TRBJ1-1, with TRBD1 identical over 7 bases. The CDR3 region is CASSYSSGTVNTEAFF. The CDR3 bases are TGTGCCAGCAGTTACAGTTCGGGGACAGTGAACACTGAAGCTTTCTTT.